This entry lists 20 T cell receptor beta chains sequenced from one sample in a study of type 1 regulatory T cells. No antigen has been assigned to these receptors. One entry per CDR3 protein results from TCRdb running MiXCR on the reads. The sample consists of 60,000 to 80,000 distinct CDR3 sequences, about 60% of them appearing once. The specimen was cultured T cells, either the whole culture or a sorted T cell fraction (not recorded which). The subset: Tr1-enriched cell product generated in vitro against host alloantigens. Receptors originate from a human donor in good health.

The CDR3 DNA follows: TGTGCCATCAGTGAAGGGACGGGAAGGAACACTGAAGCTTTCTTT. This sequence encodes CAISEGTGRNTEAFF. The chain has TRBV10-3 and TRBJ1-1; tentatively, D is TRBD1 (5 bases). This CDR3 is built from 15 residues. Trimming removed 3 bases at V and 1 base at J, with 12 bases between. The germline V gene encodes CDR1 ENHRY and CDR2 SYGVKD.

CDR3 coding DNA: TGTGCCAGCAGCTTATCGGGGAGGGGTAACTCCTACAATGAGCAGTTCTTC. It yields the protein CASSLSGRGNSYNEQFF. This rearrangement joins TRBV11-2 to TRBJ2-1, with 7 bases matching TRBD2. J lost 0 bases, V lost 2 bases, and 7 bases had no gene match. Germline V gene data show CDR1 as SGHAT and CDR2 as FQNNGV. The CDR3 consists of 17 residues.

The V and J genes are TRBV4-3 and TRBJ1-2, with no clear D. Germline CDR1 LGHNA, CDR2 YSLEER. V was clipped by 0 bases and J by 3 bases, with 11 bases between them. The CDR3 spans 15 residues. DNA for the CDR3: TGCGCCAGCAGCCAAGACGTCGGACGTGACTATGGCTACACCTTC. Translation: CASSQDVGRDYGYTF.

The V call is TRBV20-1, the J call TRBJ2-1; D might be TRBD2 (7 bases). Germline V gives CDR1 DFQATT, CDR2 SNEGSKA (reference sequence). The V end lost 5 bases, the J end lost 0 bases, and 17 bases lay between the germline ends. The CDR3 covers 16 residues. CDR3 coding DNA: TGCAGTGCTCTTGGGGAGGGGACAAGCTCCTACAATGAGCAGTTCTTC. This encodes CSALGEGTSSYNEQFF.

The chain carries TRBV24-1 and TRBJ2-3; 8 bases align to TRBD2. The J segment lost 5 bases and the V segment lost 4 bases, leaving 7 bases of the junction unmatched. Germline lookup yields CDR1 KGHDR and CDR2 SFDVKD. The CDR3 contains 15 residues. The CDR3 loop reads CATSEGTSFLDTQYF. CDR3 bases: TGTGCCACCAGTGAGGGGACTAGTTTTTTAGATACGCAGTATTTT.

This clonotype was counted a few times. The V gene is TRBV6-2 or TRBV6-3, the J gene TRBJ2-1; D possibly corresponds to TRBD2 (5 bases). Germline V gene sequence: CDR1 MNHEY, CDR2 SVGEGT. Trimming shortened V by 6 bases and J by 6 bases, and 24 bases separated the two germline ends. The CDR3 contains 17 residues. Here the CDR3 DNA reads TGTGCCAGCAGATCTGCCTCTTTCCGGGAAATCCTCAATGAGCAGTTCTTC. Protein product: CASRSASFREILNEQFF.

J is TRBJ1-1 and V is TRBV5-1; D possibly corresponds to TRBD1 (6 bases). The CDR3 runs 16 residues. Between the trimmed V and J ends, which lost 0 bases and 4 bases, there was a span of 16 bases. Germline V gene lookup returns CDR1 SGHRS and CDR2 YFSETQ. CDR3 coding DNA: TGCGCCAGCAGCTTGGATTTAGGGGGATCTCTCACTGAAGCTTTCTTT. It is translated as CASSLDLGGSLTEAFF. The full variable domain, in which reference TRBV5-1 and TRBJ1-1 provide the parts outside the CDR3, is KAGVTQTPRYLIKTRGQQVTLSCSPISGHRSVSWYQQTPGQGLQFLFEYFSETQRNKGNFPGRFSGRQFSNSRSEMNVSTLELGDSALYLCASSLDLGGSLTEAFFGQGTRLTVV.

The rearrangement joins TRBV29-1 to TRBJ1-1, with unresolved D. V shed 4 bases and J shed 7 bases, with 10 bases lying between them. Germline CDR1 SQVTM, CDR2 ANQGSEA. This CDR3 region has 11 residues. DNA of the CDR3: TGCAGCGTTGTTACGGGCATTGAAGCTTTCTTT. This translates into CSVVTGIEAFF.

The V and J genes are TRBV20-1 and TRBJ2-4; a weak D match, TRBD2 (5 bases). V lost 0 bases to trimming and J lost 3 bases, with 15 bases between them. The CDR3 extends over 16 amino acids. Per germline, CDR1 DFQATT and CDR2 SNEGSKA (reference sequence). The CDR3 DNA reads TGCAGTGCTAGAGATCGTGCAATCGCGGGCAAAAACATTCAGTACTTC. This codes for CSARDRAIAGKNIQYF.

CDR3 amino acids: CASSFANNEQFF. Written as DNA, the CDR3 is TGCGCCAGCAGTTTTGCGAACAATGAGCAGTTCTTC. The V call is TRBV5-1, the J call TRBJ2-1; no clear D. The length of the CDR3 is 12 residues. CDR1 and CDR2 from the germline V gene are SGHRS and YFSETQ. V dropped 5 bases and J dropped 5 bases, with 8 bases sitting between them.

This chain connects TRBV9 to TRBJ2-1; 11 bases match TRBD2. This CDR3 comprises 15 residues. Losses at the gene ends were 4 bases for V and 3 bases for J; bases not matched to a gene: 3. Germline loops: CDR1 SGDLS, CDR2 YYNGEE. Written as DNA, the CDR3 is TGTGCCAGCAGCCTGGGACTAGCGGACTACAATGAGCAGTTCTTC. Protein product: CASSLGLADYNEQFF.

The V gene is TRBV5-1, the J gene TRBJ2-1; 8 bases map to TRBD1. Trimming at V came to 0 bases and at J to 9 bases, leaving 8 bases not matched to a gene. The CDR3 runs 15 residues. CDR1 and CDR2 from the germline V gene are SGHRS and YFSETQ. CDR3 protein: CASSLEQGANSEQFF. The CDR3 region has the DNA TGCGCCAGCAGCTTGGAGCAGGGGGCGAACAGTGAGCAGTTCTTC.

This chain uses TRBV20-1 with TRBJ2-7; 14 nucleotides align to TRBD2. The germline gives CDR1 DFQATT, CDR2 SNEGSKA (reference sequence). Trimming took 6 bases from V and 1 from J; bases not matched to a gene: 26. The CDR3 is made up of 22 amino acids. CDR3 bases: TGCAGTGCCTCATGGCCAGGGGGAGGGTCCGGGACTAGCGGGAGTAGGTCCTACGAGCAGTACTTC. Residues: CSASWPGGGSGTSGSRSYEQYF.

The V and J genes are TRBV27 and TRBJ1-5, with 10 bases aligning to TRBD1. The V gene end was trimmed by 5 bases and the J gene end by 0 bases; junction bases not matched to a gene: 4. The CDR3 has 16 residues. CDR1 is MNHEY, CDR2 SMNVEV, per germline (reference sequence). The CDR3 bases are TGTGCCAGCAGTGAGACAGGGGGCTATAGCAATCAGCCCCAGCATTTT. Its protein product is CASSETGGYSNQPQHF.

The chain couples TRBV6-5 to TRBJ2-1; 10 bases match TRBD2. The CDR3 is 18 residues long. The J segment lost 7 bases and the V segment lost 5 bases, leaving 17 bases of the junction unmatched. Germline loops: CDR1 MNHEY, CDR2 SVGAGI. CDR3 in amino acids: CASSPPGGTSGTNNEQFF. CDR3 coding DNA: TGTGCCAGCAGTCCCCCGGGGGGTACTAGCGGGACGAATAATGAGCAGTTCTTC.

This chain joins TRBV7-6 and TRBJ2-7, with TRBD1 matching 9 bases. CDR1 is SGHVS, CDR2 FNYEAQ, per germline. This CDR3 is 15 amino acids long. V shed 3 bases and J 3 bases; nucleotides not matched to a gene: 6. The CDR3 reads CASSFSRQGGYEQYF. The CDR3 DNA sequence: TGTGCCAGCAGCTTTAGTCGACAGGGGGGCTACGAGCAGTACTTC. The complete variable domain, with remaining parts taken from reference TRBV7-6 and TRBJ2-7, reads GAGVSQSPRYKVTKRGQDVALRCDPISGHVSLYWYRQALGQGPEFLTYFNYEAQQDKSGLPNDRFSAERPEGSISTLTIQRTEQRDSAMYRCASSFSRQGGYEQYFGPGTRLTVT.

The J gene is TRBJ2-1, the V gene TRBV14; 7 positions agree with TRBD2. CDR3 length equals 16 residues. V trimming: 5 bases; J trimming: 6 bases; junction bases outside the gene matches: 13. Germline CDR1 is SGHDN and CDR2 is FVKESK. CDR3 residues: CASSFRAGPLPNEQFF. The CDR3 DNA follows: TGTGCCAGCAGCTTTCGAGCGGGACCTCTCCCCAATGAGCAGTTCTTC.

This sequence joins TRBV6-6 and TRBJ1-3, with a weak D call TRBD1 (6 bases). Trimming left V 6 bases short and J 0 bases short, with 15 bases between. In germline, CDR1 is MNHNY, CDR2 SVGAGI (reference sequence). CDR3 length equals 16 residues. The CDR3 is CASSNPQGTSGNTIYF. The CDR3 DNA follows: TGTGCCAGCAGCAATCCCCAGGGGACCTCTGGAAACACCATATATTTT.

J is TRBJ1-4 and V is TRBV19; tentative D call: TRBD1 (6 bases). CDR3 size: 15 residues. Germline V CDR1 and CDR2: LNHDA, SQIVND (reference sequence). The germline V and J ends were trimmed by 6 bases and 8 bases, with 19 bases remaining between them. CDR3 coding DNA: TGTGCCAGTAGCCAAGGGGGACATCAGGGCGAAAAACTGTTTTTT. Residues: CASSQGGHQGEKLFF.

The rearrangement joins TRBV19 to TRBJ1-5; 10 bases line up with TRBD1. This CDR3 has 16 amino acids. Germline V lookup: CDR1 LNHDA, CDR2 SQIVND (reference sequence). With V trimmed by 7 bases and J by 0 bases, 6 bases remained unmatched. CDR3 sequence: CASILTGGYSNQPQHF. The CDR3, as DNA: TGTGCCAGTATCCTGACAGGGGGCTATAGCAATCAGCCCCAGCATTTT.